Presented here are 22 T cell receptor beta chains from one specimen sequenced in a study of beta chain features in type 1 diabetes. Reverse transcription of all isolated RNA meant that expressed TCRB transcripts were sequenced. The assay was immunoSEQ multiplex PCR, and TCRdb's table has in-frame clones only and misses some. The table has some 180,000 clones, roughly an eighth seen once. The sequenced sample was central memory CD4+ T cells from blood. The receptors originated from a woman between 18 and 30 years old in good health.

This clone was seen repeatedly, ten times or more. The chain links TRBV6-6 to TRBJ2-2; D is undetermined. V dropped 6 bases and J dropped 7 bases, with 6 bases sitting between them. Germline V gives CDR1 MNHNY, CDR2 SVGAGI (reference sequence). CDR3 size: 11 residues. The CDR3 protein is CASRHSGELFF. The CDR3 coding sequence is TGTGCCAGCAGACACAGCGGGGAGCTGTTTTTT.

This clone was counted a few times. This chain uses TRBV27 with TRBJ2-6; TRBD1 agrees at 7 bases. V shed 5 bases and J 1 base; nucleotides not matched to a gene: 11. This CDR3 is built from 18 residues. Germline V gene lookup returns CDR1 MNHEY and CDR2 SMNVEV (reference sequence). The CDR3 loop reads CASSTRPGQRSGANVLTF. As DNA, the CDR3 is TGTGCCAGCAGTACGCGACCGGGACAGAGATCTGGGGCCAACGTCCTGACTTTC.

This clone was recorded a few times. The CDR3: CASSPGGPRGEQYF. CDR3 bases: TGTGCCAGCAGCCCTGGGGGACCCAGGGGAGAGCAGTACTTC. The gene calls are TRBV7-9 and TRBJ2-7, with D tentatively TRBD1 (6 bases). CDR1 SEHNR and CDR2 FQNEAQ come from the germline V gene (reference sequence). V was cut by 5 bases and J by 7 bases, with 18 bases left in between. This CDR3 contains 14 residues.

This clone came up a few times. The chain joins TRBV28 to TRBJ1-5; D is perhaps TRBD1 (5 bases). Germline V gene sequence: CDR1 MDHEN, CDR2 SYDVKM. Trimming took off 8 bases at V and 3 bases at J, with 14 bases between the two ends. The CDR3 extends over 14 amino acids. CDR3 sequence: CASLSRALNQPQHF. In DNA form, the CDR3 reads TGTGCCAGCCTATCCAGGGCTCTCAATCAGCCCCAGCATTTT.

V gene TRBV9 combines with J gene TRBJ1-1, with D possibly matching TRBD1 (5 bases). Germline loops: CDR1 SGDLS, CDR2 YYNGEE. Between the trimmed V and J ends, which lost 4 bases and 1 base, there was a span of 14 bases. There are 15 residues in the CDR3. CDR3 DNA sequence: TGTGCCAGCAGCCGACTAGGGACGGCGAACACTGAAGCTTTCTTT. It translates to CASSRLGTANTEAFF.

The chain recombines TRBV28 with TRBJ1-2, with a weak D call TRBD1 (6 bases). Germline CDR1 and CDR2: MDHEN and SYDVKM. This CDR3 has 14 residues. V was pared by 6 bases and J by 9 bases, with 20 bases between. The CDR3 reads CASRQPTRTASYTF. Written as DNA, the CDR3 is TGTGCCAGCAGGCAACCCACTCGGACAGCCAGCTACACCTTC.

The V gene is TRBV7-2, the J gene TRBJ2-5, with D uncertain. Germline CDR1 and CDR2: SGHTA and FQGNSA. V gave up 0 bases and J gave up 6 bases, with 8 bases separating them. The CDR3 covers 13 residues. The CDR3 sequence is CASSLAQEKTQYF. In DNA form, the CDR3 reads TGTGCCAGCAGCTTAGCGCAGGAAAAGACCCAGTACTTC.

This clone was counted only a few times. The CDR3 is CSVGVQGKDTQYF. The CDR3 nucleotides are TGCAGCGTTGGAGTACAGGGTAAAGATACGCAGTATTTT. V usage is TRBV29-1 and J usage is TRBJ2-3; TRBD1 is a possible D gene (6 bases). Trimming shortened V by 4 bases and J by 5 bases, and 13 bases separated the two germline ends. The CDR3 is 13 residues long. Germline CDR1 SQVTM, CDR2 ANQGSEA.

Written as DNA, the CDR3 is TGTGCCAGCAGCACCCTAGCACGTTCCTACAATGAGCAGTTCTTC. It is translated as CASSTLARSYNEQFF. The chain couples TRBV9 to TRBJ2-1; TRBD2 might be the D (5 bases). The CDR3 consists of 15 residues. The V end was cut by 4 bases, the J end by 1 base, with 12 bases between. Germline loops: CDR1 SGDLS, CDR2 YYNGEE.

This clone showed up just a few times. The chain has TRBV9 and TRBJ2-7, with no clear D. This CDR3 has 12 residues. Germline CDR1 SGDLS, CDR2 YYNGEE. Trimming pared 4 bases from V and 0 bases from J, leaving 5 bases between. The CDR3 region is CASSPHSYEQYF. The CDR3 nucleotides are TGTGCCAGCAGCCCCCACTCCTACGAGCAGTACTTC.

This clone was detected a few times. The gene calls are TRBV6-1 and TRBJ2-1; D is uncertain. CDR1 and CDR2 (germline): MNHNS, SASEGT. The CDR3 runs to 13 residues. Deletions cut 6 bases from V and 7 bases from J, with 13 bases between. The CDR3 nucleotides read TGTGCCAGCAGCCCAAGCCTCAAGAATGAGCAGTTCTTC. This encodes CASSPSLKNEQFF.

The V gene is TRBV7-9, the J gene TRBJ1-5; tentative D call: TRBD1 (6 bases). V gave up 7 bases and J gave up 0 bases, with 10 bases separating them. From germline, CDR1 is SEHNR and CDR2 FQNEAQ (reference sequence). This CDR3 has 14 amino acids. The CDR3 nucleotides read TGTGCCAGCAACACAGGGAATAGCAATCAGCCCCAGCATTTT. Its translation is CASNTGNSNQPQHF.

The CDR3 nucleotides read TGTGCCAGCCAGGGCGGAGGGGTGAACACTGAAGCTTTCTTT. Residues: CASQGGGVNTEAFF. The rearrangement uses TRBV21-1 and TRBJ1-1. TRBV21-1 counts as a pseudogene. The CDR3 contains 14 residues.

This chain links TRBV6-5 with TRBJ1-4; D is uncertain. This CDR3 spans 16 amino acids. CDR1 MNHEY and CDR2 SVGAGI come from the germline V gene. With 2 bases removed from V and 5 bases from J, the gap between germline ends came to 15 bases. This CDR3 is CASSYMAPERNEKLFF. CDR3 nucleotides: TGTGCCAGCAGTTACATGGCCCCGGAGAGGAATGAAAAACTGTTTTTT.

The chain uses TRBV20-1 and TRBJ2-1; unclear D gene. V was cut by 0 bases and J by 10 bases, with 7 bases left in between. The V gene's germline CDR1 is DFQATT and CDR2 SNEGSKA (reference sequence). This CDR3 contains 11 residues. This CDR3 is CSARESLEQFF. In DNA, the CDR3 is TGCAGTGCTAGAGAATCCCTCGAGCAGTTCTTC.

This clone was seen a few times. This CDR3 is CASSSRQGLKTGELFF. The CDR3 bases are TGTGCCAGCAGCTCTCGACAGGGGTTAAAAACCGGGGAGCTGTTTTTT. The chain combines TRBV7-2 with TRBJ2-2; 8 nucleotides agree with TRBD1. Germline V gives CDR1 SGHTA, CDR2 FQGNSA. There are 16 residues in the CDR3. V shed 4 bases and J 5 bases; nucleotides not matched to a gene: 9.

The V call is TRBV4-3, the J call TRBJ2-2; D remains unclear. CDR3 length: 15 amino acids. Trimming pared 2 bases from V and 0 bases from J, leaving 7 bases between. Germline V gene sequence: CDR1 LGHNA, CDR2 YSLEER. The CDR3 region has the DNA TGCGCCAGCAGCCAAAATCGGGCGAACACCGGGGAGCTGTTTTTT. Its protein is CASSQNRANTGELFF.

This clone was seen ten or more times. One junction end does not reproduce the germline sequence, and a read error may be involved. This chain uses TRBV7-7 with TRBJ2-2; D call uncertain. Germline CDR1 and CDR2: SSHAT and FNYEAQ (reference sequence). This CDR3 has 12 amino acids. CDR3 residues: CASSLNTGELFF. For the CDR3, the DNA is TGTGCTAGCAGCCTGAACACCGGGGAGCTGTTTTTT. Using reference TRBV7-7 and TRBJ2-2 for the parts outside the CDR3, the full variable domain is GAGVSQSPRYKVTKRGQDVTLRCDPISSHATLYWYQQALGQGPEFLTYFNYEAQPDKSGLPSDRFSAERPEGSISTLTIQRTEQRDSAMYRCASSLNTGELFFGEGSRLTVL.

The table lists this clone with a few counts. The CDR3: CASRRRRTTDTQYF. In nucleotides, the CDR3 is TGTGCCAGCAGACGGAGGCGGACGACAGATACGCAGTATTTT. This rearrangement joins TRBV27 to TRBJ2-3; possible D gene TRBD2, 5 bases. The germline V gene encodes CDR1 MNHEY and CDR2 SMNVEV (reference sequence). The CDR3 has 14 amino acids. V lost 6 bases, J lost 3 bases, and 13 bases lay in between.

The chain joins TRBV9 to TRBJ2-1; 10 nucleotides line up with TRBD1. The CDR3 runs to 14 residues. The germline gives CDR1 SGDLS, CDR2 YYNGEE. V shed 6 bases and J 7 bases; nucleotides not matched to a gene: 7. DNA for the CDR3: TGTGCCAGCAACCGGGACAGGGGTAATAATGAGCAGTTCTTC. This translates into CASNRDRGNNEQFF. The variable domain in full, completed from reference TRBV9 and TRBJ2-1, reads DSGVTQTPKHLITATGQRVTLRCSPRSGDLSVYWYQQSLDQGLQFLIQYYNGEERAKGNILERFSAQQFPDLHSELNLSSLELGDSALYFCASNRDRGNNEQFFGPGTRLTVL.

V usage is TRBV19 and J usage is TRBJ1-5; D is unclear. Germline CDR1 and CDR2: LNHDA and SQIVND (reference sequence). Trimming removed 5 bases from V and 1 base from J, with 18 bases in between. The CDR3 totals 17 residues. CDR3 in DNA: TGTGCCAGTAGTTGGGCCGAAGCTGGAAGGAGCAATCAGCCCCAGCATTTT. This sequence encodes CASSWAEAGRSNQPQHF.

The chain joins TRBV7-9 to TRBJ1-1, with TRBD1 as a possible D gene (6 bases). In germline, CDR1 is SEHNR, CDR2 FQNEAQ (reference sequence). CDR3 length equals 15 residues. Trimming pared 5 bases from V and 5 bases from J, leaving 18 bases between. The CDR3: CASSPIAGARTEAFF. The DNA of the CDR3 is TGTGCCAGCAGCCCCATTGCAGGGGCGCGAACTGAAGCTTTCTTT.